The source of this TCR beta chain is a study of cytomegalovirus exposure and HLA in healthy donors. This CDR3 has 14 residues. Germline trimming cut 7 bases from V and 2 bases from J; bases unmatched to any gene: 6. Germline CDR1 SGDLS, CDR2 YYNGEE. A note on this clone: The antigen remains undetermined.

Measured with immunoSEQ multiplex PCR; TCRdb has only the in-frame clones, and not every one. The repertoire holds roughly 200,000 clones, with about 80% as singletons. Study results and caveats: The tendency of first-cohort TCR clusters to co-occur in the 120 validation repertoires was identified by a subsequent analysis.

Source material: PBMCs. The V and J genes are TRBV9 and TRBJ2-1; TRBD2 matches 7 bases. The source of this sequence is a woman younger than 30 in good health and CMV-seropositive. CDR3 region: CASGAGDPYNEQFF. CDR3 coding DNA: TGTGCCAGCGGGGCGGGGGACCCCTACAATGAGCAGTTCTTC. Full variable domain (remainder filled in from reference TRBV9 and TRBJ2-1): DSGVTQTPKHLITATGQRVTLRCSPRSGDLSVYWYQQSLDQGLQFLIQYYNGEERAKGNILERFSAQQFPDLHSELNLSSLELGDSALYFCASGAGDPYNEQFFGPGTRLTVL.